The T cell receptor beta chain described here comes from a study of T cell responses to AZD1222 COVID-19 vaccine. As to this clone: Its target is not known.

Broader study findings: Clonal diversity was possibly underestimated, and white British individuals and females predominated among donors. Compared with day 0, the breadth and depth of the Spike-specific TCR repertoire rose significantly after two doses of AZD1222.

Only in-frame clones appear in the TCRdb table, and some are missing; sequencing was by immunoSEQ multiplex PCR. This sample has just under 80,000 clones, with roughly 90% found just once. This sequence originates from an adult who received the AZD1222 COVID-19 vaccine. Sequenced here: peripheral blood, sampled 28 days after the second AZD1222 dose.

Here the CDR3 reads CASSPTGGRTNEKLFF. The CDR3 DNA reads as TGTGCCAGCAGCCCGACAGGGGGGAGGACTAATGAAAAACTGTTTTTT. The genes are TRBV6-4 and TRBJ1-4, with 9 positions matching TRBD1. Trimming at V came to 6 bases and at J to 2 bases, leaving 7 bases not matched to a gene. The CDR3 contains 16 residues. Per germline, CDR1 MRHNA and CDR2 SNTAGT.